This TCR beta chain was profiled in a study of post-analysis software for immune sequencing data. Background on the study: Courses of disease covered relapsing-remitting, secondary progressive and progressive-relapsing multiple sclerosis.

On this clonotype itself: What it recognizes is unknown. The junction and the germline gene differ at one end; a read error may be behind it.

Germline V gene data show CDR1 as MNHEY and CDR2 as SVGEGT. CDR3 length: 17 amino acids. Study conclusions and caveats: Higher frequency in patients than in controls was seen for five TRBV segments, with TRBV5-6, TRBV5-1 and TRBV20-1 among them. Samples sharing a preparation batch grouped tightly together when assessed by F measure. A significant reduction in normalized Chao1 diversity was observed in multiple sclerosis patients versus controls.

Each TCR beta cDNA library carried unique molecular identifiers. Starting from about 0.98 to 11 million T cells, the study yielded about 540,000 cDNA molecules. TCRdb used MiXCR to reprocess the PCR reads, holding one entry per CDR3 protein. The data show more than 500,000 distinct CDR3 sequences, roughly 34% seen once. Sample: blood. This TCR derives from a girl under 18 with multiple sclerosis. J is TRBJ2-7 and V is TRBV6-2 or TRBV6-3, with D tentatively TRBD2 (5 bases). The DNA of the CDR3 is TGTGCCAGCAGTGGCGACGCTGGTAGGCTAGCCTCCAACGAGCAGTACTTC. As protein: CASSGDAGRLASNEQYF.